The 19 T cell receptor beta chains below all came from one sample that was sequenced in a study of T cells in Graves' hyperthyroidism and ophthalmopathy. RNA transcripts were the template for amplifying TCR beta CDR3 regions. The HTBI primer set drove a first-round RT-PCR of the TCR CDR3. TCRdb processed the multiplex PCR reads anew with MiXCR; each CDR3 protein has one entry. The sample comprises 600,000 to 800,000 distinct CDR3 sequences, approximately 40% of which are singletons, and roughly 30% rests with the top ten. Material for sequencing was blood. These receptor sequences come from a woman aged 40 to 50 with Graves' hyperthyroidism.

This clonotype appeared many times. The V gene is TRBV10-2, the J gene TRBJ1-5, with D possibly TRBD1 on 5 matching bases. V lost 3 bases to trimming and J lost 4 bases, with 7 bases between them. The CDR3 is 13 residues long. Germline V CDR1 and CDR2: WSHSY, SAAADI. The CDR3 is CASSDPGNQPQHF. The CDR3 region has the DNA TGCGCCAGCAGTGACCCAGGGAATCAGCCCCAGCATTTT.

This sequence joins TRBV29-1 and TRBJ2-7; D might be TRBD1 (6 bases). The end of the DNA aligns better with TRBJ2-1, so the J call may be wrong. Germline lookup yields CDR1 SQVTM and CDR2 ANQGSEA. The CDR3 covers 16 residues. The CDR3 loop is CSVGDTEGLGYNEQFF. Written as DNA, the CDR3 is TGCAGCGTTGGGGACACCGAAGGATTGGGCTACAATGAGCAGTTCTTC.

The rearrangement uses TRBV27 and TRBJ1-4, with D perhaps matching TRBD1 (5 bases). V lost 6 bases to trimming and J lost 0 bases, with 11 bases between them. This CDR3 is 15 amino acids long. Germline V gene data show CDR1 as MNHEY and CDR2 as SMNVEV (reference sequence). CDR3 in DNA: TGTGCCAGCAGCCGACGACAGCCAACTAATGAAAAACTGTTTTTT. Translated: CASSRRQPTNEKLFF.

This clonotype was observed a handful of times. The chain links TRBV6-5 to TRBJ2-6; D unclear. Trimming shortened V by 5 bases and J by 4 bases, and 18 bases separated the two germline ends. Germline V gene data show CDR1 as MNHEY and CDR2 as SVGAGI. The CDR3 consists of 17 residues. The CDR3 loop is CASSQPTRPWGANVLTF. The CDR3 nucleotides read TGTGCCAGCAGTCAACCGACACGGCCCTGGGGGGCCAACGTCCTGACTTTC.

A word on this clonotype: An end of the junction does not agree with germline; a read error may underlie this. The chain combines TRBV5-4 with TRBJ2-5; D tentatively fits TRBD1 or TRBD2 (5 bases each). Per the germline V gene, CDR1 is SGHNT and CDR2 is YYREEE (reference sequence). The CDR3 consists of 16 residues. CDR3 nucleotides: TGCGCCAGCAGCCAAGACGATTCAGAGGGGTTAGGGACCCAGTACTTC. It codes for CASSQDDSEGLGTQYF.

This clonotype occurred a few times. This chain links TRBV5-8 with TRBJ1-1; D might be TRBD1 (5 bases). The germline V gene encodes CDR1 SGHTS and CDR2 YDEGEE. This CDR3 spans 17 amino acids. V was pared by 1 base and J by 5 bases, with 21 bases between. This chain's CDR3 is CASSLWGDSSGRTEAFF. Here the CDR3 DNA reads TGTGCCAGCAGCTTGTGGGGAGATAGTTCAGGGAGGACTGAAGCTTTCTTT.

The chain links TRBV29-1 to TRBJ1-1; D ambiguous. The length of the CDR3 is 10 residues. With 8 bases removed from V and 6 bases from J, the gap between germline ends came to 10 bases. Germline V gene sequence: CDR1 SQVTM, CDR2 ANQGSEA. This chain's CDR3 is CSYPTPEAFF. For the CDR3, the DNA is TGCAGCTACCCCACGCCTGAAGCTTTCTTT. Based on the CDR3 plus reference TRBV29-1 and TRBJ1-1, the full variable domain is SAVISQKPSRDICQRGTSLTIQCQVDSQVTMMFWYRQQPGQSLTLIATANQGSEATYESGFVIDKFPISRPNLTFSTLTVSNMSPEDSSIYLCSYPTPEAFFGQGTRLTVV.

For this clonotype: The junction differs from germline at one of its ends, possibly a read error. V is TRBV6-2 or TRBV6-3 and J is TRBJ1-2, with D possibly matching TRBD1 (6 bases). The CDR3 extends over 14 amino acids. Germline CDR1 is MNHEY and CDR2 is SVGEGT. The CDR3 region has the DNA TGTGCCAGCAGTCGACGACAGGTTTTCAATGGCTGCACCTTC. It codes for CASSRRQVFNGCTF.

This clonotype was seen many times. V is TRBV25-1 and J is TRBJ1-1, with 8 bases identical to TRBD1. Germline V CDR1 and CDR2: MGHDK, SYGVNS. There are 13 residues in the CDR3. V trimming: 3 bases; J trimming: 11 bases; junction bases outside the gene matches: 8. The CDR3 nucleotides read TGTGCCAGCAGTGACGACAGGGGAGGATTGGCTTTCTTT. It yields the protein CASSDDRGGLAFF.

This clonotype has a count of ten or more. The rearrangement joins TRBV5-1 to TRBJ2-2; D is unclear. This CDR3 is 15 amino acids long. The V gene's germline CDR1 is SGHRS and CDR2 YFSETQ. Trimming took off 0 bases at V and 3 bases at J, with 9 bases between the two ends. CDR3: CASSLEPTHTGELFF. Here the CDR3 DNA reads TGCGCCAGCAGCTTGGAGCCTACTCACACCGGGGAGCTGTTTTTT.

In this sample, this clonotype turned up many times. The chain combines TRBV20-1 with TRBJ1-4; D not resolved. This CDR3 is built from 12 residues. Trimming removed 1 base at V and 5 bases at J, with 5 bases between. Germline CDR1 reads DFQATT; CDR2 reads SNEGSKA (reference sequence). CDR3 sequence reads: CSARVTNEKLFF. The CDR3, as DNA: TGCAGTGCTAGAGTTACCAATGAAAAACTGTTTTTT.

The table lists this clonotype with many counts. This sequence joins TRBV7-9 and TRBJ1-6, with unresolved D. CDR3 length equals 11 residues. The V and J ends lost 4 bases and 13 bases respectively, with 8 bases between them. The germline V gene has CDR1 SEHNR and CDR2 FQNEAQ (reference sequence). The CDR3 loop is CASSSNVPLHF. CDR3 DNA sequence: TGTGCCAGCAGCTCAAATGTTCCCCTCCACTTT.

This clonotype was seen at least ten times. The chain links TRBV7-2 to TRBJ2-7; the match to TRBD1 covers 12 bases. The ends lost 5 bases at V and 7 bases at J; junction bases unmatched: 6. The CDR3 length is 14 residues. Germline V gives CDR1 SGHTA, CDR2 FQGNSA. The CDR3 region is CASSVGQGAGEQYF. CDR3 coding DNA: TGTGCCAGCAGCGTGGGACAGGGGGCGGGGGAGCAGTACTTC.

Remarks on this clonotype: The junction and the germline gene differ at one end; a read error may be behind it. The V and J genes are TRBV10-3 and TRBJ1-5, with 10 bases identical to TRBD1. CDR1 is ENHRY and CDR2 is SYGVKD in the germline V gene. CDR3 length: 14 residues. The CDR3 region has the DNA TGTGCCAGCAGTGCGGGACAGGGGTATCAGCCCCAGCATTTT. It codes for CASSAGQGYQPQHF.

With regard to this clonotype: A much larger clonotype is one base distant, so this may be a read error. This likely comes from a read error, as the CDR3 has no conserved phenylalanine or tryptophan at its end. This chain links TRBV2 with TRBJ2-7; maybe TRBD2 (6 bases). The CDR3 is 11 residues long. The germline V and J ends were trimmed by 7 bases and 4 bases, with 8 bases remaining between them. The V gene's germline CDR1 is SNHLY and CDR2 FYNNEI. In DNA form, the CDR3 reads TGTGCCAGCATAGGGAGGTACGAGCAGTACCTC. It encodes CASIGRYEQYL.

This clonotype was picked up a small number of times. The chain links TRBV19 to TRBJ2-5; tentative D call: TRBD1 (5 bases). This CDR3 has 13 amino acids. Germline CDR1 reads LNHDA; CDR2 reads SQIVND (reference sequence). Trimming left V 4 bases short and J 4 bases short, with 10 bases between. The CDR3 nucleotides read TGTGCCAGTAGTAGGGGTGGGGCAGAGACCCAGTACTTC. Protein product: CASSRGGAETQYF.

This chain joins TRBV6-1 and TRBJ1-5; unclear D gene. This CDR3 has 14 residues. V shed 8 bases and J shed 5 bases, with 16 bases lying between them. The V gene's germline CDR1 is MNHNS and CDR2 SASEGT. CDR3 DNA sequence: TGTGCCAGCGCCCTGGAGGGTTTTGATCAGCCCCAGCATTTT. This translates into CASALEGFDQPQHF.

This chain connects TRBV12-3 or TRBV12-4 to TRBJ1-4; 9 bases are shared with TRBD1. The CDR3 is made up of 16 amino acids. With V trimmed by 2 bases and J by 4 bases, 5 bases remained unmatched. For the CDR3, the DNA is TGTGCCAGCAGTTTATTCTGGACAGGGGTTAATGAAAAACTGTTTTTT. As protein: CASSLFWTGVNEKLFF.

The chain is built from TRBV5-4 and TRBJ1-4; D perhaps matches TRBD1 (5 bases). Germline-derived CDR1 and CDR2 are SGHNT and YYREEE (reference sequence). This CDR3 is 15 amino acids long. With 7 bases removed from V and 7 bases from J, the gap between germline ends came to 20 bases. The CDR3 loop reads CASSPTIDRFEKLFF. The CDR3, as DNA: TGTGCCAGCTCACCTACGATCGACAGATTTGAAAAACTGTTTTTT.